The rows below give T cell receptor beta chains drawn from one sample of a study of control samples from healthy donors and cancer patients. Data came from immunoSEQ multiplex PCR; TCRdb stores just in-frame clones and leaves some out. The sample includes over 50,000 clones, approximately 80% of them seen just once. Input material: blood. Receptors were obtained from a man between 70 and 80 years old in good health. Both conserved end residues are part of each CDR3. The order of the fields is J gene, D gene, V gene, clone size, CDR3 protein, CDR3 DNA. The D gene is left open where the match is weak. Only some rows state a clone size, as once, few, many or a class for expanded clones.

J gene: TRBJ1-4; D gene: .; V gene: TRBV30; clone size: few; CDR3 protein: CAWSVPSLRGLLFF; CDR3 DNA: TGTGCCTGGAGTGTACCCTCACTGCGAGGGCTACTGTTTTTT
J gene: TRBJ2-7; D gene: .; V gene: TRBV7-9; clone size: .; CDR3 protein: CASSPGPGSYEQYF; CDR3 DNA: TGTGCCAGCAGCCCAGGGCCAGGGAGCTACGAGCAGTACTTC
J gene: TRBJ2-1; D gene: .; V gene: TRBV30; clone size: .; CDR3 protein: CAWSLKAGDEQFF; CDR3 DNA: TGTGCCTGGAGCCTAAAGGCGGGCGATGAGCAGTTCTTC
J gene: TRBJ1-1; D gene: .; V gene: TRBV2; clone size: .; CDR3 protein: CASSDNLNTEAFF; CDR3 DNA: TGTGCCAGCAGTGACAACCTAAACACTGAAGCTTTCTTT
J gene: TRBJ2-7; D gene: TRBD1; V gene: TRBV5-1; clone size: .; CDR3 protein: CASSLGNRGRGTRREQYF; CDR3 DNA: TGCGCCAGCAGCTTGGGTAACAGGGGGCGCGGGACACGACGGGAGCAGTACTTC
J gene: TRBJ1-1; D gene: .; V gene: TRBV27; clone size: few; CDR3 protein: CASSQQGNTEAFF; CDR3 DNA: TGTGCCAGCAGTCAACAGGGGAACACTGAAGCTTTCTTT
J gene: TRBJ2-3; D gene: TRBD2; V gene: TRBV19; clone size: .; CDR3 protein: CASKRGLATDTQYF; CDR3 DNA: TGTGCCAGTAAGAGGGGACTAGCAACAGATACGCAGTATTTT
J gene: TRBJ2-3; D gene: .; V gene: TRBV9; clone size: .; CDR3 protein: CASSADTGLGADTQYF; CDR3 DNA: TGTGCCAGCAGCGCGGACACAGGGTTGGGAGCAGATACGCAGTATTTT
J gene: TRBJ2-3; D gene: TRBD2; V gene: TRBV9; clone size: .; CDR3 protein: CASSVQDLAGGTDTQYF; CDR3 DNA: TGTGCCAGCAGCGTACAAGATCTAGCGGGAGGTACGGATACGCAGTATTTT
J gene: TRBJ2-1; D gene: .; V gene: TRBV7-2; clone size: once; CDR3 protein: CASSSPGLNNEQFF; CDR3 DNA: TGTGCCAGCAGCTCGCCGGGACTTAACAATGAGCAGTTCTTC